These 3 T cell receptor beta chains share one sample of origin, sequenced in a study of T cell responses to AZD1222 COVID-19 vaccine. Sequencing was performed with immunoSEQ multiplex PCR; in TCRdb, only in-frame clones are kept and a portion is missing. The sample gives 150,000 to 160,000 clones, around nine tenths of which show up once; about 7% is in the top ten. The starting material was peripheral blood, obtained after recovery from COVID-19. The source is an adult who had recovered from COVID-19.

The chain recombines TRBV6-8 with TRBJ2-3; possible D gene TRBD2, 6 bases. The V gene lost 2 bases and the J gene lost 2 bases, with 11 bases spanning the gap. CDR3 length equals 15 residues. CDR1 is MNHGY and CDR2 is SAAAGT in the germline V gene. The CDR3 DNA reads TGTGCCAGCAGTTACCCGGGAGAATTCACAGATACGCAGTATTTT. Translated, it gives CASSYPGEFTDTQYF.

This chain joins TRBV21-1 and TRBJ2-5; TRBD1 is the table's D call, not checked against the DNA. TRBV21-1 is marked as a pseudogene. The CDR3 runs 16 residues. CDR3 region: CASSLYGDSKKETQYF. CDR3 sequence (DNA): TGTGCCAGCAGCCTTTATGGGGACAGCAAGAAAGAGACCCAGTACTTC.

The J gene is TRBJ1-1, the V gene TRBV19; D gene unclear. CDR3 length equals 14 residues. V was trimmed by 3 bases and J by 1 base, leaving 9 bases between them. The germline gives CDR1 LNHDA, CDR2 SQIVND (reference sequence). The CDR3 region is CASSIDRGNTEAFF. In DNA form, the CDR3 reads TGTGCCAGTAGTATCGATCGGGGGAACACTGAAGCTTTCTTT.